This TCR beta chain is from a study of graft-versus-host responses after intestinal transplantation. This table comes from immunoSEQ multiplex PCR, and its TCRdb copy is limited to in-frame clones, with some not included. The table includes several thousand clones, roughly 30% detected once. Germline CDR1 reads SGDLS; CDR2 reads YYNGEE. The CDR3 is 15 residues long. V was shortened by 0 bases and J by 4 bases, with 14 bases between the two germline ends. The study plated some 200,000 CFSE-labeled responders with some 200,000 irradiated, violet-dye-labeled stimulators. The chain carries TRBV9 and TRBJ2-7; D unclear. The receptor was derived from a human patient who received an intestinal transplant. The input for sequencing was alloreactive CD8+ T cells from a mixed lymphocyte reaction culture, taken before intestinal transplant. As to subset: CFSE-low proliferating T cells sorted from approximately 6-day pre-transplant mixed lymphocyte reaction (GvH or HvG direction). CDR3 sequence reads: CASSVGAVPNYEQYF. DNA for the CDR3: TGTGCCAGCAGCGTAGGGGCCGTACCCAATTACGAGCAGTACTTC.